These 31 T cell receptor beta chains share one sample of origin, sequenced in a study of identifying expanded T cells in peripheral blood. The protocol was immunoSEQ multiplex PCR, while the TCRdb copy is restricted to in-frame clones and leaves out a portion. This repertoire shows 95,000 to 100,000 clones, around nine tenths found once; its top ten account for about 18%. Sequencing input: blood. The receptors were sampled from a person aged 18 to 69 in good health.

The CDR3 reads CASSVIGPTSSYEQYF. The CDR3 DNA reads as TGTGCCAGCAGCGTAATTGGGCCGACCTCTTCCTACGAGCAGTACTTC. The chain links TRBV9 to TRBJ2-7; D is unresolved. Trimming took 1 base from V and 1 from J, leaving 15 bases between them. Germline V lookup: CDR1 SGDLS, CDR2 YYNGEE. The CDR3 totals 16 residues.

This sequence joins TRBV28 and TRBJ2-7; TRBD2 might be the D (5 bases). V was cut by 5 bases and J by 2 bases, with 13 bases left in between. This CDR3 contains 14 residues. Germline-derived CDR1 and CDR2 are MDHEN and SYDVKM. CDR3 sequence: CASSLGVITYEQYF. The CDR3 DNA is TGTGCCAGCAGTCTCGGGGTGATTACCTACGAGCAGTACTTC.

J is TRBJ2-6 and V is TRBV5-1, with 9 bases identical to TRBD2. Germline V gene data show CDR1 as SGHRS and CDR2 as YFSETQ. The CDR3 is made up of 18 amino acids. Unmatched junction bases numbered 6, after V lost 2 bases and J lost 0 bases. The CDR3 nucleotides are TGCGCCAGCAGCTTACGGACTAGCGTCCTCTCTGGGGCCAACGTCCTGACTTTC. This translates into CASSLRTSVLSGANVLTF.

The chain has TRBV27 and TRBJ1-2; a possible D gene is TRBD1 (5 bases). CDR3 length: 15 amino acids. Trimming pared 5 bases from V and 3 bases from J, leaving 16 bases between. CDR1 is MNHEY and CDR2 is SMNVEV in the germline V gene (reference sequence). DNA of the CDR3: TGTGCCAGCAGTACGTCAGGGCTCCGGGACTATGGCTACACCTTC. Translation: CASSTSGLRDYGYTF.

The CDR3 region has the DNA TGTGCCAGTAGTATAAGTCCAGTGAACGCCTACGAGCAGTACTTC. Translating it yields CASSISPVNAYEQYF. The chain carries TRBV19 and TRBJ2-7; D unclear. The CDR3 has 15 amino acids. Trimming shortened V by 2 bases and J by 2 bases, and 13 bases separated the two germline ends. Germline loops: CDR1 LNHDA, CDR2 SQIVND (reference sequence).

CDR3 loop: CAIGSGYNEQFF. The CDR3 DNA is TGTGCCATCGGTTCCGGGTACAATGAGCAGTTCTTC. The chain combines TRBV10-3 with TRBJ2-1; no clear D. Germline V CDR1 and CDR2: ENHRY, SYGVKD. Trimming cost V 8 bases and J 4 bases, with 9 bases left between them. CDR3 length: 12 residues.

This clone was observed once. The gene calls are TRBV19 and TRBJ2-1; 7 bases align to TRBD2. The V gene's germline CDR1 is LNHDA and CDR2 SQIVND (reference sequence). V was pared by 6 bases and J by 0 bases, with 14 bases of the junction left unmatched. This CDR3 comprises 18 residues. This chain's CDR3 is CASRRSGIGRLSYNEQFF. CDR3 in DNA: TGTGCCAGTAGGCGCAGCGGGATCGGGCGGCTCTCCTACAATGAGCAGTTCTTC.

This sequence joins TRBV19 and TRBJ2-7; possibly TRBD2 for D (5 bases). The V end lost 6 bases, the J end lost 2 bases, and 5 bases lay between the germline ends. The CDR3 length is 11 residues. Germline CDR1 LNHDA, CDR2 SQIVND (reference sequence). The CDR3 DNA follows: TGTGCCAGTAGGGGAGCCTACGAGCAGTACTTC. Amino acids: CASRGAYEQYF.

The chain couples TRBV6-5 to TRBJ2-1, with D possibly TRBD2 on 5 matching bases. Trimming took 7 bases from V and 0 from J, leaving 10 bases between them. From germline, CDR1 is MNHEY and CDR2 SVGAGI. The CDR3 is 14 residues long. CDR3 sequence: CASTAGPSYNEQFF. CDR3 coding DNA: TGTGCCAGCACCGCGGGTCCCTCCTACAATGAGCAGTTCTTC.

The chain recombines TRBV7-9 with TRBJ2-3; TRBD2 aligns across 8 bases. Germline V lookup: CDR1 SEHNR, CDR2 FQNEAQ (reference sequence). The ends lost 5 bases at V and 8 bases at J; junction bases unmatched: 9. The CDR3 has 14 residues. This CDR3 reads CASSSRRGGRTQYF. Here the CDR3 DNA reads TGTGCCAGCAGCAGTCGTCGGGGGGGCCGTACGCAGTATTTT.

V is TRBV5-1 and J is TRBJ1-2; 7 bases match TRBD1. The CDR3 consists of 14 residues. Germline V lookup: CDR1 SGHRS, CDR2 YFSETQ. The V segment lost 0 bases and the J segment 8 bases; nucleotides outside the gene matches: 7. In nucleotides, the CDR3 is TGCGCCAGCAGCTTGGTTGGACAGGTTCCGGGCTACACCTTC. Translated: CASSLVGQVPGYTF.

The rearrangement joins TRBV18 to TRBJ1-4; maybe TRBD1 (5 bases). Germline V gives CDR1 KGHSH, CDR2 LQKENI. V was cut by 3 bases and J by 7 bases, with 12 bases left in between. CDR3 length equals 14 residues. The DNA of the CDR3 is TGTGCCAGCTCACCCCGGACGGGGACTGAAAAACTGTTTTTT. It translates to CASSPRTGTEKLFF.

The rearrangement links TRBV29-1 to TRBJ2-3; TRBD2 matches 12 bases. With 8 bases clipped from V and 1 base from J, the junction kept 4 bases outside the gene matches. This CDR3 has 14 amino acids. Germline lookup yields CDR1 SQVTM and CDR2 ANQGSEA. The CDR3 here is CSTRLAGGTDTQYF. CDR3 sequence (DNA): TGCAGCACCAGACTAGCGGGGGGCACAGATACGCAGTATTTT.

This clone was detected once. The chain uses TRBV19 and TRBJ1-4; unclear D gene. There are 15 residues in the CDR3. Trimming shortened V by 5 bases and J by 8 bases, and 18 bases separated the two germline ends. Germline V gives CDR1 LNHDA, CDR2 SQIVND (reference sequence). The CDR3 reads CASSSKAGVVEKLFF. The CDR3 DNA sequence: TGTGCCAGTAGTTCGAAGGCCGGGGTTGTGGAAAAACTGTTTTTT. Together with reference TRBV19 and TRBJ1-4, the CDR3 gives the full variable domain: DGGITQSPKYLFRKEGQNVTLSCEQNLNHDAMYWYRQDPGQGLRLIYYSQIVNDFQKGDIAEGYSVSREKKESFPLTVTSAQKNPTAFYLCASSSKAGVVEKLFFGSGTQLSVL.

This clone was observed a few times. This sequence joins TRBV4-1 and TRBJ1-6; 8 bases are shared with TRBD1. This CDR3 region has 18 residues. V shed 4 bases, J shed 8 bases, and the junction held 16 bases outside the gene matches. The germline gives CDR1 MGHRA, CDR2 YSYEKL. The chain's CDR3 is CASSPLVPGQVEYSPLHF. The CDR3 DNA reads as TGCGCCAGCAGCCCCCTGGTCCCGGGACAGGTGGAATATTCACCCCTCCACTTT.

This rearrangement joins TRBV4-1 to TRBJ2-7, with D unresolved. CDR3 size: 13 residues. The V end was cut by 1 base, the J end by 3 bases, with 7 bases between. Germline values: CDR1 MGHRA, CDR2 YSYEKL. The CDR3 region has the DNA TGCGCCAGCAGCCAAGTCGCGTTCTACGAGCAGTACTTC. Its translation: CASSQVAFYEQYF.

The rearrangement links TRBV5-1 to TRBJ2-6; D is uncertain. The CDR3 loop spans 16 amino acids. Germline loops: CDR1 SGHRS, CDR2 YFSETQ. The V end lost 4 bases, the J end lost 0 bases, and 11 bases lay between the germline ends. The CDR3 is CASSTYTSSGANVLTF. CDR3 coding DNA: TGCGCCAGCAGCACCTATACGAGCTCTGGGGCCAACGTCCTGACTTTC.

The V and J genes are TRBV4-2 and TRBJ1-2, with D unclear. V was cut by 0 bases and J by 4 bases, with 12 bases left in between. Germline values: CDR1 LGHNA, CDR2 YNFKEQ. The CDR3 loop spans 15 amino acids. CDR3 DNA sequence: TGTGCCAGCAGCCAAGAAACAGCCTTCTCCTATGGCTACACCTTC. It encodes CASSQETAFSYGYTF.

The CDR3 reads CASSPLTGNSGNTIYF. CDR3 coding DNA: TGCGCCAGCAGCCCTCTAACAGGGAACTCTGGAAACACCATATATTTT. J is TRBJ1-3 and V is TRBV4-1, with D tentatively TRBD1 (6 bases). Germline CDR1 is MGHRA and CDR2 is YSYEKL. The V end was cut by 4 bases, the J end by 0 bases, with 13 bases between. The CDR3 spans 16 residues.

This clone was seen a single time. This chain connects TRBV5-4 to TRBJ1-3; 7 bases are a match to TRBD1. The CDR3 has 17 amino acids. V shed 5 bases and J 0 bases; nucleotides not matched to a gene: 11. Germline CDR1 SGHNT, CDR2 YYREEE (reference sequence). The CDR3 spells CASSPTTTGDSGNTIYF. CDR3 DNA sequence: TGTGCCAGCAGTCCAACTACCACAGGGGACTCTGGAAACACCATATATTTT. Filled out from reference TRBV5-4 and TRBJ1-3, the complete variable domain reads ETGVTQSPTHLIKTRGQQVTLRCSSQSGHNTVSWYQQALGQGPQFIFQYYREEENGRGNFPPRFSGLQFPNYSSELNVNALELDDSALYLCASSPTTTGDSGNTIYFGEGSWLTVV.

The J gene is TRBJ1-5, the V gene TRBV30; D gene uncertain. Trimming left V 2 bases short and J 7 bases short, with 18 bases between. In germline, CDR1 is GTSNPN, CDR2 SVGIG (reference sequence). This CDR3 comprises 15 residues. CDR3: CAWSPPGRVRQPQHF. DNA for the CDR3: TGTGCCTGGAGTCCCCCTGGGAGGGTCCGGCAGCCCCAGCATTTT.

This chain uses TRBV11-2 with TRBJ2-7, with D possibly matching TRBD1 (6 bases). Deletions cut 5 bases from V and 4 bases from J, with 15 bases between. CDR1 SGHAT and CDR2 FQNNGV come from the germline V gene. The CDR3 is made up of 14 amino acids. The CDR3 is CASSLGTRPYEQYF. In DNA form, the CDR3 reads TGTGCCAGCAGCCTGGGGACAAGGCCGTACGAGCAGTACTTC.

V gene TRBV7-2 combines with J gene TRBJ1-2; D is unresolved. V dropped 4 bases and J dropped 1 base, with 13 bases sitting between them. Looked up from germline, CDR1 is SGHTA and CDR2 is FQGNSA. The CDR3 consists of 15 residues. The chain's CDR3 is CASSSILGVNYGYTF. CDR3 DNA: TGTGCCAGCAGCTCCATTCTCGGGGTTAACTATGGCTACACCTTC.

The chain employs TRBV23-1 and TRBJ2-1; weak D call: TRBD2 (5 bases). TRBV23-1 falls under the ORF class, with uncertain function. Trimming removed 6 bases from V and 0 bases from J, with 12 bases in between. The CDR3 totals 15 residues. CDR3: CASSRQEDSYNEQFF. The CDR3 bases are TGCGCCAGCAGCCGTCAGGAGGACTCCTACAATGAGCAGTTCTTC.

This sequence joins TRBV6-5 and TRBJ2-7, with D possibly TRBD1 on 6 matching bases. From germline, CDR1 is MNHEY and CDR2 SVGAGI. Trimming removed 5 bases at V and 4 bases at J, with 15 bases between. This CDR3 comprises 14 residues. The DNA of the CDR3 is TGTGCCAGCAGTCCCCAGACAGGCCGGTACGAGCAGTACTTC. Encoded protein: CASSPQTGRYEQYF.

The chain employs TRBV25-1 and TRBJ1-2, with D uncertain. With 4 bases removed from V and 3 bases from J, the gap between germline ends came to 12 bases. This CDR3 is 14 amino acids long. Germline V gene data show CDR1 as MGHDK and CDR2 as SYGVNS. The CDR3 region has the DNA TGTGCCAGCAGTGGGGCGTCCGTGGACTATGGCTACACCTTC. Translated: CASSGASVDYGYTF.

This chain joins TRBV6-5 and TRBJ1-1; TRBD1 matches at 10 bases. Germline assignment: CDR1 MNHEY and CDR2 SVGAGI. CDR3 length: 15 residues. The trim removed 3 bases at V and 11 bases at J, leaving 12 bases unmatched. CDR3 sequence: CASSYGRPGQGRAFF. The CDR3 bases are TGTGCCAGCAGTTATGGACGCCCGGGACAGGGGCGCGCTTTCTTT.

V gene TRBV21-1 combines with J gene TRBJ1-1; the D call TRBD1 from the table was never checked on the DNA. TRBV21-1 corresponds to a pseudogene. The CDR3 length is 16 residues. In nucleotides, the CDR3 is TGTGCCAGCATCATTACAGGGGGCGAAGAGGACACTGAAGCTTTCTTT. Protein sequence: CASIITGGEEDTEAFF.

This chain joins TRBV28 and TRBJ1-4, with no clear D. Germline CDR1 and CDR2: MDHEN and SYDVKM. V lost 1 base and J 4 bases, leaving 10 bases between the germline ends. CDR3 size: 15 residues. The CDR3 protein is CASSLFPGLNEKLFF. The CDR3 DNA reads as TGTGCCAGCAGTTTATTTCCGGGTCTTAATGAAAAACTGTTTTTT.

This clone showed up just once. The chain couples TRBV6-6 to TRBJ2-3; D is unresolved. Germline CDR1 is MNHNY and CDR2 is SVGAGI (reference sequence). This CDR3 contains 14 residues. Trimming stripped 10 bases from V and 0 bases from J, with 14 bases between. CDR3 in amino acids: CATSGQQSTDTQYF. The CDR3 DNA is TGTGCCACGTCTGGGCAACAAAGCACAGATACGCAGTATTTT.

The J gene is TRBJ1-5, the V gene TRBV6-5; 9 nucleotides line up with TRBD1. The V gene's germline CDR1 is MNHEY and CDR2 SVGAGI. The length of the CDR3 is 14 residues. The V and J ends lost 2 bases and 9 bases, in that order; junction bases with no gene match: 5. CDR3 DNA: TGTGCCAGCAGTTACGCCGGGACAGGGATGCCCCAGCATTTT. It translates to CASSYAGTGMPQHF.